This T cell receptor (beta chain) was recorded in a study of PD-1 blockade in classical Hodgkin lymphoma. Study results and caveats: Newly diagnosed patients had baseline TCR diversity that was reportedly lower than that of healthy donors. Complete responders entered with baseline diversity on par with newly diagnosed patients, the results showed. By C4D1, diversity of CD4+ TCRs had risen significantly, whereas that of CD8+ TCRs had not.

As to time point: cycle 4 day 1 (C4D1), after 5 to 7 weeks of nivolumab. With no exception, relapse followed autologous stem cell transplantation in all patients, and brentuximab vedotin exposure varied. Isolation of CD8+ T cells from thawed PBMCs used magnetic negative selection. Germline CDR1 reads SGHTA; CDR2 reads FQGTGA. This CDR3 contains 20 residues. Losses at the gene ends were 2 bases for V and 2 bases for J; bases not matched to a gene: 18. Only in-frame clones appear in the TCRdb table, and some are missing; sequencing was by immunoSEQ multiplex PCR. The repertoire has more than 13,000 clones, under 90% of them found once; the top ten carry less than 20%. This clone showed up just once. What it binds is not known.

The receptor was isolated from a human donor with classical Hodgkin lymphoma. The input for sequencing was CD8+ T cells from blood, taken before the fourth cycle of nivolumab. J is TRBJ2-3 and V is TRBV7-3, with 8 bases aligning to TRBD2. CDR3 sequence reads: CASSLGAAGEGRWHTDTQYF. The CDR3 coding sequence is TGTGCCAGCAGCTTAGGTGCAGCGGGAGAAGGGCGGTGGCACACAGATACGCAGTATTTT.